This T cell receptor (beta chain) was sequenced for a study of blood T cell repertoires in COVID-19. The wider study: Researchers got acute and convalescent COVID-19 samples from the United States, Italy and Spain. T cells, B-cell-depleted T cells, or PBMCs supplied cDNA or gDNA.

In the source study's methods: The authors estimated nucleated cell counts from reference gene primer amplification. Only in-frame clones appear in the TCRdb table, and some are missing; sequencing was by immunoSEQ multiplex PCR. V and J calls and clone size follow that table, whereas D and trimming were derived from the DNA. Among about 140,000 clones listed, roughly 78% were seen once. This clone was counted between two and nine times. Sequenced input: peripheral blood. The receptor was isolated from a man between 60 and 75 years old with acute or convalescent COVID-19.

CDR3 nucleotide sequence: TGTGCCAGCAGGACGGGACAGCAAGAGACCCAGTACTTC. Encoded protein: CASRTGQQETQYF. The chain combines TRBV28 with TRBJ2-5, with TRBD1 identical over 7 bases. With 6 bases clipped from V and 2 bases from J, the junction kept 3 bases outside the gene matches. The CDR3 spans 13 residues. CDR1 is MDHEN, CDR2 SYDVKM, per germline.